This T cell receptor beta chain was recorded in a study of beta chain features in type 1 diabetes (dated by TCRdb to 2016 to 2018). About the full investigation: No differences in mean age, gender distribution, total cell number or subset yield were found between patients and healthy donors. A total of 100 million to 140 million sorted cells were examined across all samples, and the number of cells per subset was strongly correlated with RNA yield. The study compared TCRB repertoires of sorted circulating CD4+ T cell subsets between recently diagnosed type 1 diabetes patients and matched healthy donors. Regulatory and stem cell-like memory subsets were obtained from only 8 patients and roughly 8 healthy donors, while naive and central memory subsets were obtained from all 28 donors.

A single peripheral blood draw of around 120 mL on average was collected from each donor into heparinised tubes. Using a panel that included CD45RO, CCR7, CD25, CD127, CD95 and CD27, naive, central memory, regulatory and stem cell-like memory CD4+ T cells were sorted on a BD FACSAria II. Every sorted population had a purity above 98%. PBMCs were isolated right away by Lymphoprep density gradient centrifugation and were stained directly, without culture. So that batch effects would be minimized, each experiment stained and sorted samples in pairs, pairing one healthy donor with one patient. Paper-wide results and their limitations: Naive, central memory and regulatory TCRB repertoires appeared to be more alike among patients than among healthy donors. Sequencing cDNA rather than genomic DNA could over-represent highly expressing activated cells, although activation and CD3 levels did not differ between groups. PCR might favor shorter templates, but patient and control samples were amplified and corrected together, so any skew would affect both groups equally. In all four CD4+ subsets, TCRB CDR3 length was moderately but significantly shorter in type 1 diabetes patients. At VDJ recombination sites, patients with type 1 diabetes made fewer insertions and deleted more nucleotides, a pattern implying thymic rearrangement abnormalities. HLA sub-analyses involved small numbers of individuals, so any influence of HLA type on TCRB rearrangement remained unresolved.

The entire isolated RNA was reverse transcribed using the High Capacity cDNA Reverse Transcription Kit, and thus expressed TCRB transcripts were sequenced. Deep immunoSEQ sequencing was applied to naive, central memory and regulatory T cell samples, giving an average of roughly 3.3 million total reads per sample. Sorted cells were lysed in RLT buffer and RNA was extracted with DNase-treated RNeasy Micro or Mini kits, depending on cell number. Each cell subset was processed on its own to prevent cross-contamination, while patient and healthy donor samples were processed together. TCRB sequences were amplified from cDNA with the immunoSEQ multiplex PCR, producing 87-bp fragments spanning the CDR3 region. Sequencing of the amplicons was done on the Illumina HiSeq platform. In the original analysis: Synthetic template baselines were used to correct PCR bias computationally, reads within Hamming distance 2 were collapsed, and singletons that could not be merged were discarded. Reads were aligned to IMGT to assign V, D and J genes, CDR3 length, and insertions or deletions at six rearrangement sites. Clonotype counts were normalized to sorted cell number within each subset before computing true diversity and Gini coefficients with the tcR R package. The overlap coefficient, calculated on TCRB nucleotide sequences, was used to quantify repertoire sharing. Out-of-frame TCRB sequences from naive cells were analyzed to stand in for the pre-selection repertoire. In its TCRdb copy, this immuneACCESS table keeps in-frame sequences only and misses some clones. Where compared with another copy, unresolved V genes explain less than half of these, and the others have no known cause. V and J calls and clone size are given by that table; D and trimming were obtained from the DNA. This sample is represented by about 350,000 clones; about 20% of them were singletons. The ten top clones hold approximately 0.043% of the sample.

In regard to this clone: Its antigen has not been determined. No much larger clone is present one base from it, and per-base qualities are unavailable.

V was cut back by 3 bases and J by 4 bases, leaving a gap of 19 bases between them. From a lookup of the germline V gene, CDR1 and CDR2 are SGHDT and YYEEEE. The CDR3 goes from the cysteine to the phenylalanine over 16 residues. Only the CDR3 part of the read is kept: 48 bases, read in frame from the first base. The sequenced sample was naive CD4+ T cells from blood. This specimen's cell subset or site label, per the study, means: true naive CD4+ T cells. The V and J segments used are TRBV5-6 and TRBJ1-2, with TRBD1 perhaps the D gene, on 5 matching bases. The sequence was collected from a young woman in good health. The CDR3 loop reads CASSSSRDGLVYGYTF. The DNA sequence reads TGTGCCAGCAGCTCGTCCCGGGACGGACTAGTCTATGGCTACACCTTC.